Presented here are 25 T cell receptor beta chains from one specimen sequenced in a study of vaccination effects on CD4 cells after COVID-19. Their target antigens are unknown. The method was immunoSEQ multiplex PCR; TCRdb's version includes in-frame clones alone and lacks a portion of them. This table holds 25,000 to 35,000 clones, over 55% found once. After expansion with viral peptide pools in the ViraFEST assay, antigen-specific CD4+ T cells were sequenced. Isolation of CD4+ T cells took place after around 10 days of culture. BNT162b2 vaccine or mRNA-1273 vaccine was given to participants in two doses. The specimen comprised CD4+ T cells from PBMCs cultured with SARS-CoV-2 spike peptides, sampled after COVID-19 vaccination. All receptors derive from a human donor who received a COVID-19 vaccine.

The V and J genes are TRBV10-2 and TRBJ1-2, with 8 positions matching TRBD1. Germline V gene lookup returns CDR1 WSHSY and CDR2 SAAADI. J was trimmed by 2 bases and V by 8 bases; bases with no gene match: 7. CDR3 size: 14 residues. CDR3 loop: CASQFDRGNYGYTF. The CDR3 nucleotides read TGCGCCAGCCAGTTTGACAGGGGCAACTATGGCTACACCTTC.

CDR3 coding DNA: TGTGCCAGTAGTATTCCGGGGGAAGCTAACTATGGCTACACCTTC. Translating gives CASSIPGEANYGYTF. The V call is TRBV19, the J call TRBJ1-2; D is perhaps TRBD1 (5 bases). The CDR3 sequence is 15 residues long. Germline CDR1 is LNHDA and CDR2 is SQIVND (reference sequence). V was pared by 3 bases and J by 0 bases, with 11 bases between.

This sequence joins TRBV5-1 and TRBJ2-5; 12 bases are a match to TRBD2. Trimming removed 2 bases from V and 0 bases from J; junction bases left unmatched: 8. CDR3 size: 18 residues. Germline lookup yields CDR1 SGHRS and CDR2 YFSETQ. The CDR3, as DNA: TGCGCCAGCAGCTTCGGACTAGCGGGGAGAGCAAACCAAGAGACCCAGTACTTC. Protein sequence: CASSFGLAGRANQETQYF.

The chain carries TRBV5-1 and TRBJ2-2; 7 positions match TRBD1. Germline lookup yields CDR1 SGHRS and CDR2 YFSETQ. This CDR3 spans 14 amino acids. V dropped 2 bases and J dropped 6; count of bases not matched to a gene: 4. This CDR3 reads CASSFQQGSGELFF. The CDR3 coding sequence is TGCGCCAGCAGCTTTCAACAGGGGTCCGGGGAGCTGTTTTTT.

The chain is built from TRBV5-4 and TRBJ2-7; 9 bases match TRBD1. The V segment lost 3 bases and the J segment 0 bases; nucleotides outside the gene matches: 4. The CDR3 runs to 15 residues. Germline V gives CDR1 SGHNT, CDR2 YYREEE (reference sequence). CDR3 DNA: TGTGCCAGCAGCTCCGGACAGGGGATCTCCTACGAGCAGTACTTC. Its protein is CASSSGQGISYEQYF.

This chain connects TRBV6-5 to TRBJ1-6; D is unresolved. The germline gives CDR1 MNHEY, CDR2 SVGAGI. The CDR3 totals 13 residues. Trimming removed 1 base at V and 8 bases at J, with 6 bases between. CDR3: CASSYLRDSPLHF. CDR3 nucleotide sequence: TGTGCCAGCAGTTACTTGCGGGATTCACCCCTCCACTTT.

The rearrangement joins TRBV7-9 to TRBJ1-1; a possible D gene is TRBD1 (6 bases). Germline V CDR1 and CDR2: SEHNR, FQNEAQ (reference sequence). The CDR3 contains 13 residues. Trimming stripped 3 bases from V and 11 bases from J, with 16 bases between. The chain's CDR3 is CASSFSEAGEAFF. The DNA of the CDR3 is TGTGCCAGCAGCTTCTCTGAGGCAGGGGAGGCTTTCTTT.

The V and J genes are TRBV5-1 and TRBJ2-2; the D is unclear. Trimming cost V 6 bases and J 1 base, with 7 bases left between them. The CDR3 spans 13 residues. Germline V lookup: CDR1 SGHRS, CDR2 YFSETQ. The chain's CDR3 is CASTEQNTGELFF. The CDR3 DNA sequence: TGCGCCAGCACGGAACAGAACACCGGGGAGCTGTTTTTT.

The CDR3 protein is CATSVGGEGNTIYF. Written as DNA, the CDR3 is TGTGCCACCAGTGTAGGAGGGGAGGGAAACACCATATATTTT. V gene TRBV24-1 combines with J gene TRBJ1-3; D may be TRBD1 (5 bases). The germline gives CDR1 KGHDR, CDR2 SFDVKD. V was cut by 5 bases and J by 4 bases, with 11 bases left in between. There are 14 residues in the CDR3.

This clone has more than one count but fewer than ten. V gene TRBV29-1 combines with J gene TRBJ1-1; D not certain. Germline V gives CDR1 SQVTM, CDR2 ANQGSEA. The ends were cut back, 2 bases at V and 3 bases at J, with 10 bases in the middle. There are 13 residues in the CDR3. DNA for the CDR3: TGCAGCGTTGAAAGGTCAGAACACACTGAAGCTTTCTTT. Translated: CSVERSEHTEAFF.

The CDR3: CASGGGGRNQPQHF. The CDR3, as DNA: TGTGCCAGCGGGGGTGGGGGGCGCAATCAGCCCCAGCATTTT. The chain joins TRBV6-5 to TRBJ1-5; TRBD1 might be the D (6 bases). The CDR3 covers 14 residues. Trimming removed 8 bases from V and 2 bases from J, with 13 bases in between. In germline, CDR1 is MNHEY, CDR2 SVGAGI.

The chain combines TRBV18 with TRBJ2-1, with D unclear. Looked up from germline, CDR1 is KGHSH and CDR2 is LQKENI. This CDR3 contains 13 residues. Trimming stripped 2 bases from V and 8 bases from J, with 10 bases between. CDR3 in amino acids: CASSPAIAHEQFF. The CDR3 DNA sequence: TGTGCCAGCTCACCAGCGATAGCCCATGAGCAGTTCTTC.

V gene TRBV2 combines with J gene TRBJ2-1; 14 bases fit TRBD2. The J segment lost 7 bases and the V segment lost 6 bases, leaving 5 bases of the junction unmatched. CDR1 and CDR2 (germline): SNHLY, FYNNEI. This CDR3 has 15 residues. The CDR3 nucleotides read TGTGCCAGCAGGGGGACTAGCGGGAGAGGGAATGAGCAGTTCTTC. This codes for CASRGTSGRGNEQFF.

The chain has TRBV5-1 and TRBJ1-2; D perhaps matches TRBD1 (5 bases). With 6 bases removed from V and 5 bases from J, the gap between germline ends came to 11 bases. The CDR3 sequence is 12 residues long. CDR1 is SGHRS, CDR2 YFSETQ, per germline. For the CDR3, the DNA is TGCGCCAGCAAGACCGGGACGTATGGCTACACCTTC. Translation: CASKTGTYGYTF. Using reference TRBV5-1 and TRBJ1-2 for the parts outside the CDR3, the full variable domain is KAGVTQTPRYLIKTRGQQVTLSCSPISGHRSVSWYQQTPGQGLQFLFEYFSETQRNKGNFPGRFSGRQFSNSRSEMNVSTLELGDSALYLCASKTGTYGYTFGSGTRLTVV.

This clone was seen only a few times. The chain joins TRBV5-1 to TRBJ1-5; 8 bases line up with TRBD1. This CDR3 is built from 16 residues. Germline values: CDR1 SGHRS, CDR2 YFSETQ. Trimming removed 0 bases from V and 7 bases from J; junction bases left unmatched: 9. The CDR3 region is CASSLGDRQGGQPQHF. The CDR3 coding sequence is TGCGCCAGCAGCTTGGGGGACAGGCAAGGAGGACAGCCCCAGCATTTT.

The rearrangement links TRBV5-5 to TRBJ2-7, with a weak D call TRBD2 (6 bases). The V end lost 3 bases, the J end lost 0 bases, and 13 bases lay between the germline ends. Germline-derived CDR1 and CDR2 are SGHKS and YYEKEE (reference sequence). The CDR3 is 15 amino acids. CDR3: CASSSVVAASYEQYF. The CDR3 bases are TGTGCCAGCAGCTCCGTGGTAGCGGCCTCCTACGAGCAGTACTTC.

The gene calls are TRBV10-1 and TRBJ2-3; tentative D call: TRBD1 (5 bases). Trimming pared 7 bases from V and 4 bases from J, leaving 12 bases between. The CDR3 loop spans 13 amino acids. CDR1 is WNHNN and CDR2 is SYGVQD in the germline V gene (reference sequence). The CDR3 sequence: CASTREGSDTQYF. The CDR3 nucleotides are TGCGCCAGCACCAGGGAAGGATCAGATACGCAGTATTTT.

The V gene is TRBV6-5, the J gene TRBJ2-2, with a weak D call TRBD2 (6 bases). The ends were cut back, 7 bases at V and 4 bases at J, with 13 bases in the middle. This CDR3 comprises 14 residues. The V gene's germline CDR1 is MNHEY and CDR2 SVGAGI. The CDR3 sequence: CASIMGGSTGELFF. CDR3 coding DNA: TGTGCCAGCATCATGGGGGGATCCACCGGGGAGCTGTTTTTT.

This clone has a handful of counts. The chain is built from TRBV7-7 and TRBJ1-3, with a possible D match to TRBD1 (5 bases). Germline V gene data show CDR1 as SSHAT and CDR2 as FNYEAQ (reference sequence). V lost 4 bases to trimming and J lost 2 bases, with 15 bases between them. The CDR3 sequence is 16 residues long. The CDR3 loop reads CASSSDAQGPGNTIYF. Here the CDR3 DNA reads TGTGCCAGCAGCTCCGACGCCCAGGGACCTGGAAACACCATATATTTT.

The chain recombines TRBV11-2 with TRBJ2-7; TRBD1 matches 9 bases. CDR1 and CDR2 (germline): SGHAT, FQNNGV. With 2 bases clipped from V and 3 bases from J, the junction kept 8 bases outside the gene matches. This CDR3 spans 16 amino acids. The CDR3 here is CASSLTTGGKGYEQYF. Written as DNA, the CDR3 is TGTGCCAGCAGCTTAACTACAGGGGGCAAAGGCTACGAGCAGTACTTC.

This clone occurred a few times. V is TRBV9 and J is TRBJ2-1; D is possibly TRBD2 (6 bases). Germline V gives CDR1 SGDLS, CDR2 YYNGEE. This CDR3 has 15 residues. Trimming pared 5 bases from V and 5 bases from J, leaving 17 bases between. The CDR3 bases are TGTGCCAGCAGTGTGGGCGGGGAGCCCAACAATGAGCAGTTCTTC. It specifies CASSVGGEPNNEQFF. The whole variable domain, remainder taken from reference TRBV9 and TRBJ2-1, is DSGVTQTPKHLITATGQRVTLRCSPRSGDLSVYWYQQSLDQGLQFLIQYYNGEERAKGNILERFSAQQFPDLHSELNLSSLELGDSALYFCASSVGGEPNNEQFFGPGTRLTVL.

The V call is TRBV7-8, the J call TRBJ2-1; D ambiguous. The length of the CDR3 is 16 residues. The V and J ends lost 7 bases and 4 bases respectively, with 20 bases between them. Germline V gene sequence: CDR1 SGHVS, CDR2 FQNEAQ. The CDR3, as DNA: TGTGCCAGCAACCGAGGCGGCGTGGTTGGATACAATGAGCAGTTCTTC. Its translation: CASNRGGVVGYNEQFF.

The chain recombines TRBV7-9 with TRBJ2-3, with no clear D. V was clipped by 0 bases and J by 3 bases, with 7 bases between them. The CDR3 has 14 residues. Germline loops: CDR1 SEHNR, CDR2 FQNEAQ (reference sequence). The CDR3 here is CASSLAVSTDTQYF. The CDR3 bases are TGTGCCAGCAGCTTAGCGGTCTCTACAGATACGCAGTATTTT.

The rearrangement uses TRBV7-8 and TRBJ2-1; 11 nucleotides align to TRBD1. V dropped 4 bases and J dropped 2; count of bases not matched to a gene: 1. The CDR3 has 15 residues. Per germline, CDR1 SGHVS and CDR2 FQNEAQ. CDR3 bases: TGTGCCAGCAGCTGGGACAGGGGGACCTACAATGAGCAGTTCTTC. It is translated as CASSWDRGTYNEQFF. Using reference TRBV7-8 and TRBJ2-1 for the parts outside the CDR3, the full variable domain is GAGVSQSPRYKVAKRGQDVALRCDPISGHVSLFWYQQALGQGPEFLTYFQNEAQLDKSGLPSDRFFAERPEGSVSTLKIQRTQQEDSAVYLCASSWDRGTYNEQFFGPGTRLTVL.

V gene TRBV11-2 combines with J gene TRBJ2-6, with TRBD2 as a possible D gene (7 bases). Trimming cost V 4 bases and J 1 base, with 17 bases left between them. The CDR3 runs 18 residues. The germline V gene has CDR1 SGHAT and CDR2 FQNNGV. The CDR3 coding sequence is TGTGCCAGCAGCTCCCCCGGGGGGCGTCTGTCTGGGGCCAACGTCCTGACTTTC. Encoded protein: CASSSPGGRLSGANVLTF.